A single TCR beta chain is shown here with its context. Its antigen is undetermined. The sample belongs to a study of T-cell reconstitution after alpha-beta-depleted transplantation in children. Unique molecular identifiers were used in preparing the TCRbeta library. TCRdb ran MiXCR on the PCR reads and lists one entry per CDR3 protein. The sample carries approximately 18,000 distinct CDR3 sequences, approximately 4.9% recorded once. The CDR3 spans 15 residues. V was clipped by 0 bases and J by 15 bases; unmatched bases: 13. The germline CDR1 and CDR2 sequences are DFQATT and SNEGSKA (reference sequence). Findings of the study overall: Fresh T-cell production supplied most of the T-cell counts and diversity seen one year after transplant.

The input for sequencing was PBMCs, taken before TCRalphabeta/CD19-depleted stem cell transplant. V usage is TRBV20-1 and J usage is TRBJ1-6, with TRBD1 matching 8 bases. The source of this sequence is a boy aged 5-17 years with acute lymphoblastic leukemia, due to receive a stem cell transplant. CDR3 bases: TGCAGTGCTAGAGATCCAAGACAGGGGAATTTTGGCCTCCACTTT. Translation: CSARDPRQGNFGLHF.